This TCR beta chain appears in the sequencing data of a study of cytomegalovirus exposure and HLA in healthy donors. CDR1 is MNHNS, CDR2 SASEGT, per germline. Trimming took 4 bases from V and 4 from J; bases not matched to a gene: 9. The CDR3 contains 15 residues. The PCR used 60 Vbeta and 13 Jbeta primers. Measured with immunoSEQ multiplex PCR; TCRdb has only the in-frame clones, and not every one. The sample features tens of thousands of clones, with 4.5% to 5% in its top ten. This clonotype was obtained from a woman aged 40-49 years in good health and CMV-seropositive. Source material: PBMCs. V usage is TRBV6-1 and J usage is TRBJ1-2; 7 bases agree with TRBD1. CDR3 residues: CASSAAGTALYGYTF. The CDR3 coding sequence is TGTGCCAGCAGTGCCGCCGGGACAGCCCTCTATGGCTACACCTTC.